The 2 T cell receptor beta chains below were found in one sample sequenced in a study of T cells in Graves' hyperthyroidism and ophthalmopathy. Amplified TCR beta CDR3 regions derived from RNA transcripts. Primed by the HTBI set, a first-round RT-PCR was run on the TCR CDR3. TCRdb re-analysed the multiplex PCR reads in MiXCR, keeping a single row per CDR3 protein. The table lists about 520,000 distinct CDR3 sequences, less than 25% of them singletons, with about 10% in the top ten. The specimen was blood. Receptors were obtained from a woman younger than 45 with Graves' ophthalmopathy.

The genes are TRBV2 and TRBJ2-7, with unresolved D. Trimming removed 3 bases at V and 6 bases at J, with 12 bases between. Germline lookup yields CDR1 SNHLY and CDR2 FYNNEI. This CDR3 comprises 13 residues. The CDR3: CASSDWQSREQYF. The CDR3 region has the DNA TGTGCCAGCAGTGATTGGCAGTCGCGCGAGCAGTACTTC.

The chain uses TRBV7-6 and TRBJ2-2; 8 bases match TRBD1. V lost 3 bases and J lost 0; bases outside the gene matches: 6. This CDR3 spans 17 amino acids. CDR1 and CDR2 from the germline V gene are SGHVS and FNYEAQ. This chain's CDR3 is CASSFPSGQANTGELFF. For the CDR3, the DNA is TGTGCCAGCAGCTTTCCCTCGGGACAGGCGAACACCGGGGAGCTGTTTTTT.